This is a list of T cell receptor beta chains from one sample in a study of T-cell memory formation after mild COVID-19. A single record per CDR3 protein comes from TCRdb applying MiXCR to the 5' RACE reads. The profile shows roughly 350,000 distinct CDR3 sequences, under 25% of them singletons. Input material: PBMCs or a T cell subset sorted from them (not recorded which). All receptors derive from an adult woman who had mild COVID-19 (a few samples of this study predate the infection). Cell type and time point are not known. CDR3s include the opening cysteine and the closing phenylalanine or tryptophan. A D gene is named only where the DNA matches it firmly. Some rows mark clone size as missing; the rest say once, few, many or name a class of expanded clone.

TRBV12-3/TRBV12-4,NA,TRBJ2-3,NA,TGTGCCAGCAGTTTTATCTCCGCAGATACGCAGTATTTT,CASSFISADTQYF
TRBV7-2,many,TRBJ2-7,TRBD1,TGTGCCAGCAGCCCCCCGGGACAGGGTTGGTACGAGCAGTACTTC,CASSPPGQGWYEQYF
TRBV4-1,few,TRBJ2-7,TRBD1,TGCGCCAGCAGCCGGCTGGGACAGGGGGCCAGGTCGCAGTACTTC,CASSRLGQGARSQYF
TRBV6-5,NA,TRBJ1-6,TRBD1,TGTGCCAGCAGTTATCGAGTAGGGGGCGTAGATCATTCACCCCTCCACTTT,CASSYRVGGVDHSPLHF
TRBV7-9,NA,TRBJ2-2,NA,TGTGCCAGCGGTGGGTCCGACTGGGAGCTGTTTTTT,CASGGSDWELFF
TRBV7-2,many,TRBJ1-3,TRBD1,TGTGCCAGCAGCTCCGGGACAGGGGGAAACACCATATATTTT,CASSSGTGGNTIYF
TRBV24-1,few,TRBJ1-1,TRBD1,TGTGCCACCAGTGACTCGGACAGGGGTAAAATGAACACTGAAGCTTTCTTT,CATSDSDRGKMNTEAFF
TRBV29-1,NA,TRBJ1-1,TRBD1,TGCAGCGTTGGGACAGGGGACACTGAAGCTTTCTTT,CSVGTGDTEAFF
TRBV10-3,NA,TRBJ1-3,NA,TGTGCCATCAGCGGGACTTCGGGAAACACCATATATTTT,CAISGTSGNTIYF
TRBV12-5,NA,TRBJ1-1,NA,TGTGCTAGTGGTTGGGGGAACACTGAAGCTTTCTTT,CASGWGNTEAFF
TRBV7-7,NA,TRBJ2-1,NA,TGTGCTAGCAGCTTAGATCCAGTAGGGCCGTACAATGAGCAGTTCTTC,CASSLDPVGPYNEQFF